The sequence of this T cell receptor beta chain was determined in a study of cytomegalovirus exposure and HLA in healthy donors. Study-wide points: Some segments of the V type, notably TRBV6-2 and TRBV6-3, were excluded as indistinguishable.

It was with 60 Vbeta and 13 Jbeta primers that the PCR ran. Clones were read by immunoSEQ multiplex PCR, and TCRdb kept only the in-frame ones, dropping some. The data contain 130,000 to 150,000 clones, roughly 75% of them singletons. With respect to this clone: Its antigen is not identified.

The CDR3 is made up of 18 amino acids. J lost 7 bases, V lost 2 bases, and 10 bases had no gene match. Germline values: CDR1 MDHEN, CDR2 SYDVKM. Sample: PBMCs. The sequence derives from a female donor in good health and CMV-seronegative. The chain links TRBV28 to TRBJ2-2; 13 nucleotides align to TRBD2. This chain's CDR3 is CASSLQPFRLAGGGELFF. DNA of the CDR3: TGTGCCAGCAGTTTACAACCTTTTCGACTAGCGGGAGGCGGGGAGCTGTTTTTT.